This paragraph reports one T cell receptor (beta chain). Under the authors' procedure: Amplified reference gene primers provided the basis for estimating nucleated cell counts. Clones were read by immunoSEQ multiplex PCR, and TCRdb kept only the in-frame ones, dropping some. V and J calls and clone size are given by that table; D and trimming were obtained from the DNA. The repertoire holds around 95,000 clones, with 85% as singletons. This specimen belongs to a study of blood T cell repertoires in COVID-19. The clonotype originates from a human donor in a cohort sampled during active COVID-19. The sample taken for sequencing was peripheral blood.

The CDR3: CASTPLMSETGGENEQFF. In nucleotides, the CDR3 is TGTGCCAGCACGCCCCTGATGTCCGAAACAGGGGGGGAAAATGAGCAGTTCTTC. The rearrangement uses TRBV2 and TRBJ2-1; a weak D match, TRBD1 (8 bases). There are 18 residues in the CDR3. The germline V gene has CDR1 SNHLY and CDR2 FYNNEI. The ends were cut back, 7 bases at V and 7 bases at J, with 29 bases in the middle.